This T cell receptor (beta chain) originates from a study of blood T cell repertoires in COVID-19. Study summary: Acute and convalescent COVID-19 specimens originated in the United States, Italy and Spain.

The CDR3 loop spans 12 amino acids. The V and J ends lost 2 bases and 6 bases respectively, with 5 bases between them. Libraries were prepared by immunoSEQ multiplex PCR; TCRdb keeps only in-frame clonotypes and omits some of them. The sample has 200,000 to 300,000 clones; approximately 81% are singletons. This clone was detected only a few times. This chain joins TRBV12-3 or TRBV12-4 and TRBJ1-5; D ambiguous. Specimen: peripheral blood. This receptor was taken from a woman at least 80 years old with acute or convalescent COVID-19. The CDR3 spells CASSLSPQPQHF. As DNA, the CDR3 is TGTGCCAGCAGTTTAAGCCCTCAGCCCCAGCATTTT.